The 16 T cell receptor beta chains presented below share a single source sample, sequenced in a study of T cells in Graves' hyperthyroidism and ophthalmopathy. Researchers amplified the TCR beta CDR3 regions from RNA transcripts. The study used the HTBI primer set for a first-round RT-PCR of the TCR CDR3. One entry per CDR3 protein results from TCRdb running MiXCR on the multiplex PCR reads. The sample lists about 400,000 distinct CDR3 sequences; about a sixth were seen once. The sample was blood. The receptors were gathered from a woman between 18 and 30 years old with Graves' hyperthyroidism.

This clonotype occurred many times. The V and J genes are TRBV30 and TRBJ2-7, with D perhaps matching TRBD1 or TRBD2 (5 bases each). Germline assignment: CDR1 GTSNPN and CDR2 SVGIG (reference sequence). The CDR3 length is 12 residues. Trimming took off 1 base at V and 6 bases at J, with 10 bases between the two ends. CDR3 DNA sequence: TGTGCCTGGAGTGGGACTGGGGGCGAGCAGTACTTC. Protein sequence: CAWSGTGGEQYF.

The table lists this clonotype with many counts. The V gene is TRBV28, the J gene TRBJ2-1, with 8 bases that match TRBD2. The CDR3 runs to 14 residues. V was clipped by 5 bases and J by 5 bases; unmatched bases: 5. Germline V gene sequence: CDR1 MDHEN, CDR2 SYDVKM. CDR3 nucleotides: TGTGCCAGCAGTACGAGGACTAGCAACAATGAGCAGTTCTTC. This translates into CASSTRTSNNEQFF.

At least ten counts were recorded for this clonotype. V gene TRBV29-1 combines with J gene TRBJ1-3, with D unclear. Germline V CDR1 and CDR2: SQVTM, ANQGSEA. The V end lost 3 bases, the J end lost 4 bases, and 10 bases lay between the germline ends. There are 13 residues in the CDR3. Here the CDR3 DNA reads TGCAGCGTTGATGGGGTTCACGGAAACACCATATATTTT. Residues: CSVDGVHGNTIYF.

This clonotype was detected ten times or more. The rearrangement uses TRBV5-5 and TRBJ1-1; perhaps TRBD1 as D (6 bases). CDR1 and CDR2 (germline): SGHKS, YYEKEE (reference sequence). This CDR3 contains 15 residues. Trimming cost V 0 bases and J 4 bases, with 13 bases left between them. Here the CDR3 DNA reads TGTGCCAGCAGCTTGGAAGGGGGTGGTGTCACTGAAGCTTTCTTT. Protein: CASSLEGGGVTEAFF. Full variable domain (rest looked up from reference TRBV5-5 and TRBJ1-1): DAGVTQSPTHLIKTRGQQVTLRCSPISGHKSVSWYQQVLGQGPQFIFQYYEKEERGRGNFPDRFSARQFPNYSSELNVNALLLGDSALYLCASSLEGGGVTEAFFGQGTRLTVV.

This clonotype showed up many times. The chain couples TRBV6-2 or TRBV6-3 to TRBJ2-1; 8 positions match TRBD2. CDR3 size: 13 residues. V gave up 6 bases and J gave up 6 bases; unmatched junction bases: 4. Germline CDR1 MNHEY, CDR2 SVGEGT. The CDR3 region is CASRPSGSNEQFF. Here the CDR3 DNA reads TGTGCCAGCAGACCTAGCGGGTCCAATGAGCAGTTCTTC.

Here the CDR3 DNA reads TGTGCCAGCAGCCAACCGAACAGGGGTAATGAAAAACTGTTTTTT. Protein: CASSQPNRGNEKLFF. This chain links TRBV6-1 with TRBJ1-4, with TRBD1 matching 7 bases. CDR3 size: 15 residues. Germline CDR1 and CDR2: MNHNS and SASEGT. Unmatched junction bases numbered 8, after V lost 6 bases and J lost 4 bases.

Many counts were recorded for this clonotype. This chain joins TRBV18 and TRBJ2-1; TRBD2 agrees at 14 bases. Germline-derived CDR1 and CDR2 are KGHSH and LQKENI. V gave up 3 bases and J gave up 10 bases; unmatched junction bases: 5. This CDR3 is built from 15 residues. The CDR3 bases are TGTGCCAGCTCACCCCCGGGACTAGCGGGGGTGGAGCAGTTCTTC. Amino acids: CASSPPGLAGVEQFF. Filled out from reference TRBV18 and TRBJ2-1, the complete variable domain reads NAGVMQNPRHLVRRRGQEARLRCSPMKGHSHVYWYRQLPEEGLKFMVYLQKENIIDESGMPKERFSAEFPKEGPSILRIQQVVRGDSAAYFCASSPPGLAGVEQFFGPGTRLTVL.

This clonotype was counted many times. This sequence joins TRBV2 and TRBJ2-5; a possible D gene is TRBD2 (6 bases). The CDR3 has 12 residues. V was shortened by 9 bases and J by 5 bases, with 13 bases between the two germline ends. In germline, CDR1 is SNHLY, CDR2 FYNNEI. CDR3 in amino acids: CASVRGYETQYF. The CDR3 nucleotides read TGTGCCAGTGTGCGGGGTTACGAGACCCAGTACTTC.

With regard to this clonotype: A much larger clone differs by one base, so this may be a read error. The rearrangement joins TRBV20-1 to TRBJ2-2; 7 bases map to TRBD2. Germline values: CDR1 DFQATT, CDR2 SNEGSKA (reference sequence). The CDR3 spans 17 residues. The trim removed 0 bases at V and 4 bases at J, leaving 11 bases unmatched. The CDR3 reads CSARDRARECGTGELFF. CDR3 DNA: TGCAGTGCTAGAGATAGGGCGCGGGAGTGCGGCACCGGGGAGCTGTTTTTT.

This clonotype occurred many times. The chain carries TRBV12-3 or TRBV12-4 and TRBJ2-2; TRBD1 agrees at 7 bases. With V trimmed by 6 bases and J by 6 bases, 7 bases remained unmatched. The CDR3 contains 14 residues. The CDR3 is CASRGLRGSGELFF. The CDR3 nucleotides read TGTGCCAGCAGAGGACTCAGGGGGTCCGGGGAGCTGTTTTTT.

The CDR3 sequence is CATSRATDRGEKLFF. The CDR3, as DNA: TGTGCCACCAGCAGGGCGACGGATCGAGGGGAAAAACTGTTTTTT. This chain joins TRBV15 and TRBJ1-4, with D unclear. Deletions cut 3 bases from V and 8 bases from J, with 16 bases between. This CDR3 has 15 amino acids. In germline, CDR1 is LNHNV, CDR2 YYDKDF (reference sequence).

This clonotype was seen more than once but under ten times. The rearrangement links TRBV28 to TRBJ2-7; no definite D call. This CDR3 has 15 amino acids. The germline V and J ends were trimmed by 3 bases and 1 base, with 13 bases remaining between them. Germline V gene lookup returns CDR1 MDHEN and CDR2 SYDVKM. CDR3 in DNA: TGTGCCAGCAGTTTTAACAGACGGTTATCCTACGAGCAGTACTTC. Encoded protein: CASSFNRRLSYEQYF.

This clonotype turned up a few times. The chain is built from TRBV12-3 or TRBV12-4 and TRBJ1-3, with D unresolved. This CDR3 is built from 17 residues. The V gene lost 5 bases and the J gene lost 4 bases, with 21 bases spanning the gap. CDR3 amino acids: CASSLLPITIAGNTIYF. The CDR3 DNA follows: TGTGCCAGCAGTCTCCTCCCAATTACTATCGCCGGAAACACCATATATTTT.

The V and J genes are TRBV20-1 and TRBJ2-1, with 10 bases aligning to TRBD1. The CDR3 has 14 residues. Germline assignment: CDR1 DFQATT and CDR2 SNEGSKA (reference sequence). Trimming removed 7 bases from V and 6 bases from J; junction bases left unmatched: 9. The CDR3 protein is CSVSGTGDFNEQFF. DNA of the CDR3: TGCAGTGTCTCCGGGACAGGGGATTTCAATGAGCAGTTCTTC.

This clonotype was recorded at least ten times. This sequence joins TRBV6-2 or TRBV6-3 and TRBJ1-5, with TRBD1 as a possible D gene (6 bases). This CDR3 is built from 20 residues. Germline V CDR1 and CDR2: MNHEY, SVGEGT. V was clipped by 6 bases and J by 0 bases, with 27 bases between them. CDR3 protein: CASSHHSKEQGTFSNQPQHF. The CDR3 DNA reads as TGTGCCAGCAGCCACCACTCCAAGGAACAGGGCACCTTTAGCAATCAGCCCCAGCATTTT.

This clonotype was picked up many times. This rearrangement joins TRBV12-3 or TRBV12-4 to TRBJ2-3, with 8 bases matching TRBD1. J was trimmed by 4 bases and V by 7 bases; bases with no gene match: 10. The CDR3 runs 15 residues. CDR3 DNA sequence: TGTGCCAGCACCCCCATGCAGGGGGCATCAGATACGCAGTATTTT. Translating gives CASTPMQGASDTQYF.